This TCR beta chain was obtained from a study of T cells of healthy individuals (dated 2018 in TCRdb). The sample holds many counts of this clonotype. The specificity of this receptor is unknown. Base qualities are not recorded, but no much larger clone differs from it by a single base. The library was obtained by 5' RACE. TCRdb shows the sequencer as Illumina MiSeq. Starting from the raw public reads, TCRdb applied fastp trimming at Q25, assembled clones with MiXCR and retained in-frame beta chains. Every distinct CDR3 protein forms one entry, paired with its most common genes and DNA. Recorded for this sample are about 41,000 distinct CDR3 sequences; more than 4.5% of them occurred a single time. Around 9.6% of the sample rests with the top ten. This sequence originates from a human donor in good health.

The CDR3 has the sequence CASSPRLAGTGELFF. The sequenced DNA is TGTGCCAGCAGCCCCCGACTAGCGGGGACCGGGGAGCTGTTTTTT. This chain joins TRBV9 to TRBJ2-2, with 11 bases aligning to TRBD2. As encoded in the germline V gene, CDR1 is SGDLS while CDR2 is YYNGEE. The CDR3 runs 15 residues from the cysteine to the phenylalanine. Only the CDR3 region is kept as DNA, spanning 45 bases read in frame from base 1. Trimming takes 4 bases off V and 5 bases off J; junction bases not matched to a gene: 4.